This entry lists 15 T cell receptor beta chains sequenced from one sample in a study of siplizumab effects on memory and regulatory T cells. The table came from immunoSEQ multiplex PCR; TCRdb's copy has only in-frame clones and leaves some out. The sample lists 55,000 to 80,000 clones, 79% occurring once. The sequencing input was memory CD4+ T cells sorted from blood. The receptors derive from a human donor in good health.

The V gene is TRBV5-1, the J gene TRBJ2-2; TRBD1 might be the D (5 bases). Deletions cut 3 bases from V and 7 bases from J, with 13 bases between. Germline lookup yields CDR1 SGHRS and CDR2 YFSETQ. This CDR3 has 14 residues. The CDR3, as DNA: TGCGCCAGCAGCTCTTCTTGGGGCGGCGGGGAGCTGTTTTTT. This encodes CASSSSWGGGELFF.

V usage is TRBV6-1 and J usage is TRBJ1-1; tentatively, D is TRBD1 (5 bases). Trimming took 11 bases from V and 0 from J, leaving 19 bases between them. The CDR3 sequence is 15 residues long. Germline V CDR1 and CDR2: MNHNS, SASEGT. CDR3 bases: TGTGCCGCCTGGGGAGAGGGACGGATGAACACTGAAGCTTTCTTT. It encodes CAAWGEGRMNTEAFF.

The rearrangement links TRBV28 to TRBJ2-3, with D perhaps TRBD2 (6 bases). This CDR3 comprises 15 residues. With 5 bases removed from V and 3 bases from J, the gap between germline ends came to 15 bases. CDR1 is MDHEN, CDR2 SYDVKM, per germline. The CDR3 nucleotides read TGTGCCAGCAGTCGGGCGTTGGGGGGAACAGATACGCAGTATTTT. This translates into CASSRALGGTDTQYF.

The chain carries TRBV5-6 and TRBJ2-5, with D perhaps matching TRBD1 (7 bases). Per the germline V gene, CDR1 is SGHDT and CDR2 is YYEEEE. V lost 0 bases and J lost 1, with 13 bases in between. CDR3 size: 16 residues. CDR3 bases: TGTGCCAGCAGCTTGGGCAGGGGGGCCCTCCAAGAGACCCAGTACTTC. The encoded protein is CASSLGRGALQETQYF.

V and J are TRBV4-2 and TRBJ1-3; no clear D gene. This CDR3 has 15 residues. In germline, CDR1 is LGHNA, CDR2 YNFKEQ. V lost 0 bases and J lost 9, with 15 bases in between. CDR3 residues: CASSQDSGSLITIYF. The CDR3 nucleotides are TGTGCCAGCAGCCAAGATTCCGGCAGCTTAATCACCATATATTTT.

The chain carries TRBV7-2 and TRBJ1-5; tentatively, D is TRBD1 (5 bases). Germline CDR1 and CDR2: SGHTA and FQGNSA. The CDR3 extends over 14 amino acids. V gave up 5 bases and J gave up 3 bases, with 11 bases separating them. CDR3 nucleotides: TGTGCCAGCAGCCAGGGCGGCTCCAATCAGCCCCAGCATTTT. Its translation is CASSQGGSNQPQHF.

This chain connects TRBV5-6 to TRBJ2-5, with 8 bases identical to TRBD2. Germline CDR1 SGHDT, CDR2 YYEEEE. V lost 2 bases and J lost 1; bases outside the gene matches: 4. This CDR3 comprises 15 residues. The CDR3 DNA reads as TGTGCCAGCAGCTTACCAGCGGGGGCCCAAGAGACCCAGTACTTC. Translation: CASSLPAGAQETQYF. The complete variable domain, with remaining parts taken from reference TRBV5-6 and TRBJ2-5, reads DAGVTQSPTHLIKTRGQQVTLRCSPKSGHDTVSWYQQALGQGPQFIFQYYEEEERQRGNFPDRFSGHQFPNYSSELNVNALLLGDSALYLCASSLPAGAQETQYFGPGTRLLVL.

This clone was counted ten times or more. CDR3 amino acids: CASSRGYLYGYTF. The CDR3 nucleotides are TGTGCCAGCAGCCGCGGGTACCTCTATGGCTACACCTTC. The rearrangement uses TRBV14 and TRBJ1-2; no definite D call. This CDR3 is built from 13 residues. Deletions cut 4 bases from V and 4 bases from J, with 10 bases between. Germline V lookup: CDR1 SGHDN, CDR2 FVKESK.

This clone was observed once. The chain has TRBV6-1 and TRBJ1-5, with 8 bases identical to TRBD1. The CDR3 has 14 residues. The junction had 3 bases not matched to a gene; V was cut back by 4 bases and J by 4 bases. Germline loops: CDR1 MNHNS, CDR2 SASEGT. CDR3 residues: CASSGTGNNQPQHF. The CDR3 nucleotides read TGTGCCAGCAGTGGGACAGGGAATAATCAGCCCCAGCATTTT.

The chain employs TRBV5-6 and TRBJ2-1; 10 bases line up with TRBD2. V shed 0 bases and J 3 bases; nucleotides not matched to a gene: 3. The CDR3 consists of 16 residues. The germline V gene encodes CDR1 SGHDT and CDR2 YYEEEE. Here the CDR3 reads CASSLGAGGHYNEQFF. The DNA of the CDR3 is TGTGCCAGCAGCTTGGGAGCGGGGGGGCACTACAATGAGCAGTTCTTC.

V gene TRBV27 combines with J gene TRBJ2-5; D ambiguous. Trimming took off 2 bases at V and 5 bases at J, with 6 bases between the two ends. Germline CDR1 and CDR2: MNHEY and SMNVEV (reference sequence). This CDR3 contains 12 residues. The CDR3: CASSLVFETQYF. CDR3 in DNA: TGTGCCAGCAGTTTAGTATTTGAGACCCAGTACTTC.

The table lists this clone with a few counts. The chain links TRBV2 to TRBJ2-3; 9 bases agree with TRBD2. V lost 6 bases, J lost 2 bases, and 6 bases stayed unmatched. This CDR3 is 15 amino acids long. The germline V gene has CDR1 SNHLY and CDR2 FYNNEI. The CDR3 region is CASSLLAGATDTQYF. CDR3 nucleotides: TGTGCCAGCAGCCTTTTAGCGGGGGCCACAGATACGCAGTATTTT.

The genes are TRBV7-2 and TRBJ2-2; 10 bases agree with TRBD1. The CDR3 extends over 18 amino acids. V was pared by 3 bases and J by 0 bases, with 7 bases of the junction left unmatched. Germline V CDR1 and CDR2: SGHTA, FQGNSA. The CDR3 sequence is CASSLTVGQGANTGELFF. Written as DNA, the CDR3 is TGTGCCAGCAGCTTGACTGTAGGACAGGGGGCGAACACCGGGGAGCTGTTTTTT.

The rearrangement links TRBV7-6 to TRBJ2-1; 7 bases match TRBD2. J lost 7 bases, V lost 1 base, and 10 bases had no gene match. Per germline, CDR1 SGHVS and CDR2 FNYEAQ. The CDR3 has 16 amino acids. Here the CDR3 reads CASSLGLGSGENEQFF. Here the CDR3 DNA reads TGTGCCAGCAGCTTAGGTCTCGGCAGCGGGGAGAATGAGCAGTTCTTC.

CDR3 nucleotides: TGTGCCAGCAGTTCTCCGGGCCAAGAGACCCAGTACTTC. Encoded protein: CASSSPGQETQYF. V is TRBV28 and J is TRBJ2-5; D ambiguous. V was pared by 4 bases and J by 1 base, with 7 bases between. The germline V gene encodes CDR1 MDHEN and CDR2 SYDVKM. This CDR3 spans 13 amino acids.